The 28 T cell receptor beta chains presented below share a single source sample, sequenced in a study of OX40 agonist ivuxolimab in advanced cancers. Here immunoSEQ multiplex PCR was the method, and the copy in TCRdb shows in-frame clones only, minus some. The top ten clones hold about 5% of a sample with about 80,000 clones, around nine tenths of them seen once. The sample was CD4+ or CD8+ T cells sorted from blood, taken in a trial of the OX40 agonist ivuxolimab. The receptors were gathered from an adult with an advanced solid tumor such as melanoma, head and neck, liver or kidney cancer.

The chain carries TRBV7-3 and TRBJ2-5, with 16 positions matching TRBD2. CDR3 length: 18 amino acids. V was pared by 5 bases and J by 2 bases, with 8 bases of the junction left unmatched. Per the germline V gene, CDR1 is SGHTA and CDR2 is FQGTGA. The CDR3 nucleotides are TGTGCCAGCAGCCAAGGGACTAGCGGGAGGGCCGGACAAGAGACCCAGTACTTC. This encodes CASSQGTSGRAGQETQYF.

A few counts support this clone. This chain links TRBV10-3 with TRBJ1-1, with 10 bases lining up with TRBD1. This CDR3 is built from 13 residues. Germline V gene lookup returns CDR1 ENHRY and CDR2 SYGVKD. After removal of 7 bases from V and 5 bases from J, the junction contained 4 bases not matched to a gene. In DNA form, the CDR3 reads TGTGCCATCACGGACAGGGGGAGGACTGAAGCTTTCTTT. This sequence encodes CAITDRGRTEAFF.

The genes are TRBV11-3 and TRBJ2-2; 12 bases fit TRBD2. The length of the CDR3 is 15 residues. Looked up from germline, CDR1 is SGHNT and CDR2 is YENEEA. V shed 5 bases and J 5 bases; nucleotides not matched to a gene: 3. CDR3 coding DNA: TGTGCCAGCAGCGGTCTAGCGGGAGGGACCGGGGAGCTGTTTTTT. Translation gives CASSGLAGGTGELFF.

This chain joins TRBV30 and TRBJ2-1; D unresolved. CDR3 size: 11 residues. The germline V gene has CDR1 GTSNPN and CDR2 SVGIG (reference sequence). V was trimmed by 1 base and J by 9 bases, leaving 7 bases between them. The chain's CDR3 is CAWSGVSEQFF. The CDR3 DNA is TGTGCCTGGAGTGGGGTCTCTGAGCAGTTCTTC.

V and J are TRBV9 and TRBJ2-1; 12 bases fit TRBD2. V lost 1 base and J lost 8; bases outside the gene matches: 4. Germline V gene sequence: CDR1 SGDLS, CDR2 YYNGEE. The CDR3 is made up of 15 amino acids. The CDR3 nucleotides read TGTGCCAGCAGCGTATCTAGCGGGAGGGCCGATGAGCAGTTCTTC. Protein product: CASSVSSGRADEQFF. Variable domain in full (rest from reference TRBV9 and TRBJ2-1): DSGVTQTPKHLITATGQRVTLRCSPRSGDLSVYWYQQSLDQGLQFLIQYYNGEERAKGNILERFSAQQFPDLHSELNLSSLELGDSALYFCASSVSSGRADEQFFGPGTRLTVL.

The chain carries TRBV10-3 and TRBJ1-1; 8 bases agree with TRBD1. The CDR3 has 16 residues. Trimming removed 6 bases from V and 0 bases from J; junction bases left unmatched: 9. The germline V gene has CDR1 ENHRY and CDR2 SYGVKD. CDR3 coding DNA: TGTGCCATCAGAATGACAGGGGCAGGAATGAACACTGAAGCTTTCTTT. It specifies CAIRMTGAGMNTEAFF.

V gene TRBV27 combines with J gene TRBJ1-1; no reliable D call. This CDR3 spans 13 amino acids. Germline CDR1 reads MNHEY; CDR2 reads SMNVEV (reference sequence). Trimming removed 2 bases from V and 1 base from J, with 5 bases in between. The CDR3 sequence is CASSLGRNTEAFF. In nucleotides, the CDR3 is TGTGCCAGCAGTTTAGGAAGGAACACTGAAGCTTTCTTT.

Remarks on this clone: One end of the junction fails to match germline, which may point to a read error. The chain recombines TRBV4-2 with TRBJ2-7, with TRBD2 matching over 11 bases. The CDR3 runs to 15 residues. The V gene's germline CDR1 is LGHNA and CDR2 YNFKEQ. The DNA for the CDR3 is TGTACCAGCAGCCGACCCGGGACTAGCGGTTACGAGCAGTACTTC. Translation: CTSSRPGTSGYEQYF.

This sequence joins TRBV5-1 and TRBJ1-5; D unresolved. This CDR3 contains 12 residues. Germline-derived CDR1 and CDR2 are SGHRS and YFSETQ. V lost 0 bases, J lost 6 bases, and 4 bases lay in between. CDR3 amino acids: CASSLDGQPQHF. The CDR3 DNA sequence: TGCGCCAGCAGCTTGGATGGTCAGCCCCAGCATTTT.

The chain recombines TRBV21-1 with TRBJ2-2; TRBD1 was called by the table and not checked on the DNA. TRBV21-1 is a documented pseudogene. The CDR3 runs to 18 residues. The CDR3 is CASSKVENRPANTGELFF. The CDR3 DNA is TGTGCCAGCAGCAAAGTAGAGAACAGGCCGGCGAACACCGGGGAGCTGTTTTTT.

The rearrangement uses TRBV19 and TRBJ1-1; possible D gene TRBD1, 5 bases. V was cut by 1 base and J by 2 bases, with 11 bases left in between. In germline, CDR1 is LNHDA, CDR2 SQIVND (reference sequence). This CDR3 has 15 residues. The CDR3 coding sequence is TGTGCCAGTAGTATAGCAGGGCAGAGAAACACTGAAGCTTTCTTT. This sequence encodes CASSIAGQRNTEAFF.

V usage is TRBV28 and J usage is TRBJ2-3; 12 positions agree with TRBD2. CDR1 and CDR2 (germline): MDHEN, SYDVKM. V gave up 7 bases and J gave up 5 bases; unmatched junction bases: 10. There are 16 residues in the CDR3. The CDR3 DNA reads TGTGCCAGCAAGTCTAGCGGGAGGGAGGGACGAGATACGCAGTATTTT. Residues: CASKSSGREGRDTQYF.

The chain is built from TRBV29-1 and TRBJ2-1; D call uncertain. The ends were cut back, 2 bases at V and 4 bases at J, with 9 bases in the middle. Per germline, CDR1 SQVTM and CDR2 ANQGSEA. This CDR3 contains 13 residues. The CDR3 reads CSVENTAYNEQFF. The CDR3 nucleotides read TGCAGCGTTGAAAACACAGCTTACAATGAGCAGTTCTTC.

The chain is built from TRBV11-2 and TRBJ2-7; no reliable D call. V lost 4 bases to trimming and J lost 4 bases, with 17 bases between them. This CDR3 is built from 15 residues. The V gene's germline CDR1 is SGHAT and CDR2 FQNNGV. The CDR3 DNA follows: TGTGCCAGCAGCTCCTCATCAGGCCGCAATTACGAGCAGTACTTC. It yields the protein CASSSSSGRNYEQYF.

This clone has more than one count but fewer than ten. V usage is TRBV28 and J usage is TRBJ2-1, with 16 bases matching TRBD2. J gave up 2 bases and V 8 bases, and 9 bases lay outside the gene matches. The CDR3 loop spans 18 amino acids. The germline V gene has CDR1 MDHEN and CDR2 SYDVKM. This CDR3 is CASPPGLAGGMTYNEQFF. The CDR3, as DNA: TGTGCCAGCCCACCGGGACTAGCGGGAGGGATGACCTACAATGAGCAGTTCTTC.

V is TRBV4-3 and J is TRBJ1-2; TRBD1 is a possible D gene (6 bases). The germline V gene has CDR1 LGHNA and CDR2 YSLEER. Trimming stripped 0 bases from V and 5 bases from J, with 13 bases between. The CDR3 sequence is 15 residues long. This CDR3 is CASSQEAGAGYGYTF. The CDR3 DNA reads TGCGCCAGCAGCCAAGAAGCGGGGGCTGGTTATGGCTACACCTTC.

This rearrangement joins TRBV28 to TRBJ1-5, with D maybe TRBD1 (5 bases). This CDR3 is 15 amino acids long. Germline V gene lookup returns CDR1 MDHEN and CDR2 SYDVKM. V was shortened by 6 bases and J by 5 bases, with 17 bases between the two germline ends. CDR3 region: CASSRGQLQDQPQHF. The CDR3 region has the DNA TGTGCCAGCAGCCGAGGGCAACTACAGGATCAGCCCCAGCATTTT. Variable domain in full (rest from reference TRBV28 and TRBJ1-5): DVKVTQSSRYLVKRTGEKVFLECVQDMDHENMFWYRQDPGLGLRLIYFSYDVKMKEKGDIPEGYSVSREKKERFSLILESASTNQTSMYLCASSRGQLQDQPQHFGDGTRLSIL.

The CDR3 region has the DNA TGTGCCAGCAGCATTGGGACAGAGCGAAATGAGCAGTTCTTC. Its protein product is CASSIGTERNEQFF. The rearrangement links TRBV9 to TRBJ2-1; TRBD1 aligns across 7 bases. J was trimmed by 7 bases and V by 4 bases; bases with no gene match: 8. The CDR3 runs to 14 residues. Germline V gene lookup returns CDR1 SGDLS and CDR2 YYNGEE.

The chain has TRBV7-2 and TRBJ2-5, with TRBD2 as a possible D gene (5 bases). V gave up 8 bases and J gave up 5 bases, with 18 bases separating them. This CDR3 has 14 amino acids. CDR1 and CDR2 from the germline V gene are SGHTA and FQGNSA. CDR3 nucleotide sequence: TGTGCCAGCGATAGATGGGCTAGCATGGAGACCCAGTACTTC. Translating it yields CASDRWASMETQYF.

The count of this clone is one. The chain carries TRBV7-9 and TRBJ2-5; 14 nucleotides line up with TRBD2. V lost 4 bases and J lost 5; bases outside the gene matches: 6. There are 16 residues in the CDR3. Germline V gene lookup returns CDR1 SEHNR and CDR2 FQNEAQ (reference sequence). The CDR3 here is CASSSQTSGRVETQYF. CDR3 coding DNA: TGTGCCAGCAGCTCCCAGACTAGCGGGAGGGTTGAGACCCAGTACTTC.

This clone is a singleton in its sample. This chain uses TRBV18 with TRBJ1-5; TRBD1 matches 10 bases. Germline V gives CDR1 KGHSH, CDR2 LQKENI. This CDR3 comprises 15 residues. J lost 8 bases, V lost 6 bases, and 10 bases had no gene match. This CDR3 reads CASSPMTGGDEPQHF. CDR3 bases: TGTGCCAGCTCCCCTATGACAGGGGGCGATGAGCCCCAGCATTTT.

On this clone itself: The germline gene is not matched at one end of the junction; a read error may be the cause. V and J are TRBV7-7 and TRBJ2-5; D gene uncertain. The CDR3 has 15 amino acids. Germline CDR1 reads SSHAT; CDR2 reads FNYEAQ (reference sequence). CDR3 in DNA: TGTGCTAGCAGCCCCGGCCCCCACAAGGAAGAGACCCAGTACTTC. It codes for CASSPGPHKEETQYF.

The V gene is TRBV19, the J gene TRBJ1-1; no clear D. Trimming cost V 3 bases and J 1 base, with 9 bases left between them. The germline CDR1 and CDR2 sequences are LNHDA and SQIVND (reference sequence). The CDR3 is 14 residues long. The CDR3: CASSMARENTEAFF. The CDR3 DNA reads TGTGCCAGTAGTATGGCCAGAGAGAACACTGAAGCTTTCTTT.

The gene calls are TRBV27 and TRBJ2-7; 8 positions match TRBD2. V gave up 6 bases and J gave up 0 bases; unmatched junction bases: 7. Germline-derived CDR1 and CDR2 are MNHEY and SMNVEV (reference sequence). The CDR3 extends over 15 amino acids. CDR3 sequence: CASRGRSGNSYEQYF. Written as DNA, the CDR3 is TGTGCCAGCAGGGGACGTAGCGGGAACTCCTACGAGCAGTACTTC.

The V call is TRBV28, the J call TRBJ2-7, with 7 bases that match TRBD1. CDR3 length: 15 amino acids. V trimming: 5 bases; J trimming: 0 bases; junction bases outside the gene matches: 7. The germline V gene has CDR1 MDHEN and CDR2 SYDVKM. Here the CDR3 reads CASSRTRDSSYEQYF. The CDR3 coding sequence is TGTGCCAGCAGTCGGACCCGGGACAGCTCCTACGAGCAGTACTTC.

In this sample, this clone turned up a few times. The chain links TRBV5-1 to TRBJ1-2; 8 nucleotides agree with TRBD1. The junction had 2 bases not matched to a gene; V was cut back by 3 bases and J by 4 bases. This CDR3 comprises 13 residues. Germline CDR1 and CDR2: SGHRS and YFSETQ. The CDR3 nucleotides are TGCGCCAGCAGCTCAGACAGGGGCTATGGCTACACCTTC. Protein product: CASSSDRGYGYTF.

The chain links TRBV15 to TRBJ2-1; 7 nucleotides match TRBD2. This CDR3 has 16 residues. CDR1 and CDR2 (germline): LNHNV, YYDKDF (reference sequence). Trimming removed 5 bases from V and 7 bases from J; junction bases left unmatched: 14. The CDR3 here is CATSSRGGSAWNEQFF. In nucleotides, the CDR3 is TGTGCCACCAGCTCCCGGGGCGGGAGCGCTTGGAATGAGCAGTTCTTC.

The chain is built from TRBV28 and TRBJ2-5; 7 nucleotides agree with TRBD1. V lost 5 bases, J lost 3 bases, and 3 bases stayed unmatched. Germline assignment: CDR1 MDHEN and CDR2 SYDVKM. The CDR3 consists of 13 residues. In DNA, the CDR3 is TGTGCCAGCAGTCACGACAGGGAAGAGACCCAGTACTTC. This sequence encodes CASSHDREETQYF.